This is a list of T cell receptor beta chains from one sample in a study of neurological immune-mediated disorders. One entry per CDR3 protein results from TCRdb running MiXCR on the 5' RACE reads. The profile shows tens of thousands of distinct CDR3 sequences, about 4.9% of them singletons. Sample: PBMCs. These receptors were taken from a man between 25 and 39 years old with multiple sclerosis. Both conserved end residues are part of each CDR3.

v_gene	CDR3aa
TRBV12-3/TRBV12-4	CASKGDRTNTEAFF
TRBV6-5	CASSYLASGGPTDTQYF
TRBV4-1	CASSQGFRGGTPDTQYF
TRBV6-6	CASRESSNEKLFF
TRBV20-1	CSADPTGRSLRGYTF
TRBV7-2	CASSFDRGPYGYTF
TRBV19	CASSTSWATEAFF
TRBV11-2	CASSPDRGRSTEAFF
TRBV10-3	CAISESAFREAGYTF
TRBV9	CASSVGAGANVLTF
TRBV12-3/TRBV12-4	CASSLGQNQPQHF
TRBV29-1	CSVEQTAGNGYTF
TRBV6-5	CASTPGMSGPGTGELFF
TRBV29-1	CSVEASRRDENTQYF
TRBV4-1	CASSRGTGPTYEQYF
TRBV29-1	CSVGGIYEQYF
TRBV5-1	CASTPGTDLPGVYEQFF
TRBV5-1	CASSSPSRHPENTEAFF
TRBV20-1	CSARRNPPTDTQYF
TRBV5-1	CASSPQGNGYTF
TRBV5-1	CASSFNYKQGGTDTQYF
TRBV4-1	CASSPLGQVGTEAFF
TRBV5-1	CASSSRQGAVGELFF
TRBV25-1	CASSETGSSLGYTF
TRBV4-1	CASSRHSWNTIYF
TRBV15	CATSREIRSNQPQHF
TRBV5-1	CASSAWTGPDTEAFF
TRBV11-2	CASSSGLSGANVLTF
TRBV3-1	CASSPMPGVSGYTF
TRBV12-3/TRBV12-4	CASSTPNTEAFF
TRBV18	CASDSSTDTQYF
TRBV2	CASVQAGYGYTF
TRBV6-5	CAAVSGGREQFF
TRBV10-3	CAITRQMNTEAFF
TRBV7-9	CASSFRALNTIYF
TRBV27	CASSLKAGSIPSGANVLTF
TRBV7-9	CASSRNDSPYGYTF
TRBV7-2	CASQGGPNTGELFF
TRBV15	CATRGAPNTEAFF
TRBV7-8	CASSLDSLKGKNIQYF
TRBV4-1	CASSQVGENIQYF
TRBV20-1	CSAIGLADLYEQYF
TRBV7-3	CASSLMGPRAQYF
TRBV28	CASSLTRGRQGGYTF
TRBV4-2	CASSQERGGGETQYF
TRBV10-3	CATQNGQESSYNSPLHF
TRBV6-5	CASSRDGGAYNEQFF
TRBV29-1	CSVLANTGELFF
TRBV10-3	CAISEATPGGRSYNEQFF
TRBV27	CASSPWTGGVYSPLHF
TRBV15	CATSRGPRQWGEEKLFF
TRBV5-1	CASTGIAKNIQYF
TRBV4-2	CASSQEEGVRNQPQHF
TRBV19	CASRKNRGHYGYTF
TRBV5-1	CASSGQYTDTQYF
TRBV6-2/TRBV6-3	CASSPPQGHNEQFF
TRBV18	CASSPGTGRMNTEAFF
TRBV12-3/TRBV12-4	CASADSRNQPQHF
TRBV6-1	CASSPKRTSGVDEQYF
TRBV5-1	CASSLGTVSYEQYF